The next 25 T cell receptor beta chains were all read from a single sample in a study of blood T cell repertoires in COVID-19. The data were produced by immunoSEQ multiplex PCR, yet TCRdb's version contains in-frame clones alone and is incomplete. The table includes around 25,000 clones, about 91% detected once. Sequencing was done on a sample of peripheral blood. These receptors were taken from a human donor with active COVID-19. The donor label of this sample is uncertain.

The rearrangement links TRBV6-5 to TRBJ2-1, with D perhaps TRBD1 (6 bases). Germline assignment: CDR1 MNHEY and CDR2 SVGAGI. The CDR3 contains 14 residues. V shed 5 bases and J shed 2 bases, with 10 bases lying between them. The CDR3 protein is CASSPQGAYNEQFF. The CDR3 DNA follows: TGTGCCAGCAGTCCACAGGGAGCCTACAATGAGCAGTTCTTC.

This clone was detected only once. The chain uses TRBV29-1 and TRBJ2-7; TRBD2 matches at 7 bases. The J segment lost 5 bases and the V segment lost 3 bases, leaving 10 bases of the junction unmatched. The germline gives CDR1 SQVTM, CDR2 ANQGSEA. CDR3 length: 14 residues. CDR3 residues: CSVDNGGRPNEQYF. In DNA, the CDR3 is TGCAGCGTTGATAACGGCGGGAGACCCAACGAGCAGTACTTC.

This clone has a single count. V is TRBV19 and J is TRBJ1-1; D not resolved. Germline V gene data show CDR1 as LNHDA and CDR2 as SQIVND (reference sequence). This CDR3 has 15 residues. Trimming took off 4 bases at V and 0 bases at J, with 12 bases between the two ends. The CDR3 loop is CASSKAGVMNTEAFF. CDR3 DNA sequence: TGTGCCAGTAGTAAGGCGGGAGTTATGAACACTGAAGCTTTCTTT.

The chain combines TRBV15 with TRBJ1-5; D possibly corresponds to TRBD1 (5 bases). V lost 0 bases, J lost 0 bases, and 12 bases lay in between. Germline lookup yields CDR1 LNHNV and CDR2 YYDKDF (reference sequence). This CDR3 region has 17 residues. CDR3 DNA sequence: TGTGCCACCAGCAGAGATGTCCGACAGTATAGCAATCAGCCCCAGCATTTT. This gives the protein CATSRDVRQYSNQPQHF.

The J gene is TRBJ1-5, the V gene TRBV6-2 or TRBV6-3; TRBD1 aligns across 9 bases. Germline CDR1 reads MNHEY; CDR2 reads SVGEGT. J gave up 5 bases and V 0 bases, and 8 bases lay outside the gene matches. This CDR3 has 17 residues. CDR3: CASSYSIRTGVDQPQHF. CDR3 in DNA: TGTGCCAGCAGTTACTCGATTCGGACAGGGGTTGATCAGCCCCAGCATTTT.

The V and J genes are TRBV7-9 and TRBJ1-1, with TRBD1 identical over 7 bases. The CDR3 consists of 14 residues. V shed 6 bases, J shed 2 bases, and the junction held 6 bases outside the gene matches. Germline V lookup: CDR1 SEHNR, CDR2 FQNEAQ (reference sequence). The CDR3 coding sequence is TGTGCCAGCAGACCCGGGACAGCCAACACTGAAGCTTTCTTT. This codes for CASRPGTANTEAFF. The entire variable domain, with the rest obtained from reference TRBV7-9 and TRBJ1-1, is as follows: DTGVSQNPRHKITKRGQNVTFRCDPISEHNRLYWYRQTLGQGPEFLTYFQNEAQLEKSRLLSDRFSAERPKGSFSTLEIQRTEQGDSAMYLCASRPGTANTEAFFGQGTRLTVV.

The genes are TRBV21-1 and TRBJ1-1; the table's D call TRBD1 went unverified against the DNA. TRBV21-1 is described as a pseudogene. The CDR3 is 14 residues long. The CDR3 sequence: CASSRQGTNTEAFF. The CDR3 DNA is TGTGCCAGCAGCAGACAGGGCACGAACACTGAAGCTTTCTTT.

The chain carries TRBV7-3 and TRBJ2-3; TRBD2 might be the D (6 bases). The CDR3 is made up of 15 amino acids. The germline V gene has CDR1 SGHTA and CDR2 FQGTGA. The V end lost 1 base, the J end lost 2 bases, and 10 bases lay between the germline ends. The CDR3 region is CASSLIADYTDTQYF. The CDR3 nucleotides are TGTGCCAGCAGCTTAATAGCGGATTACACAGATACGCAGTATTTT. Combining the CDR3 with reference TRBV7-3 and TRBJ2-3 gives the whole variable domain GAGVSQTPSNKVTEKGKYVELRCDPISGHTALYWYRQSLGQGPEFLIYFQGTGAADDSGLPNDRFFAVRPEGSVSTLKIQRTERGDSAVYLCASSLIADYTDTQYFGPGTRLTVL.

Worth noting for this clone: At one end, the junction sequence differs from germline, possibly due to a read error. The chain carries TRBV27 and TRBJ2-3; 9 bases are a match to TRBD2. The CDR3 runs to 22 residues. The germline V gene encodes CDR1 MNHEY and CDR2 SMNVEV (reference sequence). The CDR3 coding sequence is TGTGCCAGGAGTTTACAGGTCCCAGTCTTAGCGGGAGCCAACTCTAGCACAGATACGCAGTATTTT. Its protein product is CARSLQVPVLAGANSSTDTQYF.

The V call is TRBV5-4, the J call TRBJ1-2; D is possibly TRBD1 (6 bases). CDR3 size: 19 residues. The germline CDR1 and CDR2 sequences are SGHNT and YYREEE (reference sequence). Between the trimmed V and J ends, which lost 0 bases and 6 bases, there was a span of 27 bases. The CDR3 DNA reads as TGTGCCAGCAGCTTGGTTCTTACAGGGAGCCCCTTAGGTGACCATGGCTACACCTTC. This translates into CASSLVLTGSPLGDHGYTF. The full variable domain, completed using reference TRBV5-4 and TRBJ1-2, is ETGVTQSPTHLIKTRGQQVTLRCSSQSGHNTVSWYQQALGQGPQFIFQYYREEENGRGNFPPRFSGLQFPNYSSELNVNALELDDSALYLCASSLVLTGSPLGDHGYTFGSGTRLTVV.

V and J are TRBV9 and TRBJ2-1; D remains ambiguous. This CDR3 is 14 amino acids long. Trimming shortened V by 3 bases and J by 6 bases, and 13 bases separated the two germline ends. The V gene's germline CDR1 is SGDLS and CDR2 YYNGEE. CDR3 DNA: TGTGCCAGCAGCGGAGCGACCAGAAGCAATGAGCAGTTCTTC. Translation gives CASSGATRSNEQFF.

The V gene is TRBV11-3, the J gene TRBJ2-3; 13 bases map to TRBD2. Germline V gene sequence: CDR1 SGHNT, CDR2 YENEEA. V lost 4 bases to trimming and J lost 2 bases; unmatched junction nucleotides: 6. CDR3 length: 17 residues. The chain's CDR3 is CASSSGTSGEYTDTQYF. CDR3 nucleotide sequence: TGTGCCAGCAGCTCCGGGACTAGCGGGGAATACACAGATACGCAGTATTTT.

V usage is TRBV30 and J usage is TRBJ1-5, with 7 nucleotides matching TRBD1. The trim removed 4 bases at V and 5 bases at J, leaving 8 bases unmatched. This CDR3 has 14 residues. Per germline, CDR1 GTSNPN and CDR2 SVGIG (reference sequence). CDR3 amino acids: CAWKEHRGHQPQHF. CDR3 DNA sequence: TGTGCCTGGAAAGAACACAGGGGTCATCAGCCCCAGCATTTT.

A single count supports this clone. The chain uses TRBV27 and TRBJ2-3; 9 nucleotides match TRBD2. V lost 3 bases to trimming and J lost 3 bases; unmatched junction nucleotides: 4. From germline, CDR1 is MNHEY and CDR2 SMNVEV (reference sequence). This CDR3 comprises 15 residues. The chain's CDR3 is CASSLRLAGTDTQYF. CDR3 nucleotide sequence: TGTGCCAGCAGTTTGCGTCTAGCGGGGACAGATACGCAGTATTTT.

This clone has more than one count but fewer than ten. CDR3 sequence reads: CASKAATDGNQPQHF. Here the CDR3 DNA reads TGTGCCAGCAAAGCCGCGACAGACGGCAATCAGCCCCAGCATTTT. This chain connects TRBV28 to TRBJ1-5; perhaps TRBD1 as D (5 bases). Trimming stripped 7 bases from V and 2 bases from J, with 15 bases between. This CDR3 has 15 residues. The germline gives CDR1 MDHEN, CDR2 SYDVKM.

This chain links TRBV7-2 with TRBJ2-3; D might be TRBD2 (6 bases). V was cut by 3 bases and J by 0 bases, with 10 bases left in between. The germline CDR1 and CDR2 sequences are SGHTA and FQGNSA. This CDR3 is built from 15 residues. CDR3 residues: CASSLGGLSTDTQYF. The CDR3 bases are TGTGCCAGCAGCTTGGGCGGACTAAGCACAGATACGCAGTATTTT.

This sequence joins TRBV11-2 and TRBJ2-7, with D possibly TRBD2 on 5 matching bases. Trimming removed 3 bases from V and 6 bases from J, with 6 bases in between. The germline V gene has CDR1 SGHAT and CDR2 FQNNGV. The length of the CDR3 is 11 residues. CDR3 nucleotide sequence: TGTGCCAGCAGCTTCGCGGGCGAGCAGTACTTC. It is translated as CASSFAGEQYF.

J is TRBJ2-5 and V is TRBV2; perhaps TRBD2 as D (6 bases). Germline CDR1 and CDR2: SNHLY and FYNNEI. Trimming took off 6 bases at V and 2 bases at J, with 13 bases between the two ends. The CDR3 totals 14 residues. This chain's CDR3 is CASRNLGGQETQYF. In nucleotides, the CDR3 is TGTGCCAGCAGGAATCTGGGGGGTCAAGAGACCCAGTACTTC.

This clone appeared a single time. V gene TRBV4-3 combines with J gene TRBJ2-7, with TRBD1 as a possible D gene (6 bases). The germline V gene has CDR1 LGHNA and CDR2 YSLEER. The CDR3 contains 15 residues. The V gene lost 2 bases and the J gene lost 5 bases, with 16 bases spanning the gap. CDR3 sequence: CASSQSGDTSHEQYF. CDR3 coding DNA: TGCGCCAGCAGCCAATCCGGGGACACGAGCCACGAGCAGTACTTC.

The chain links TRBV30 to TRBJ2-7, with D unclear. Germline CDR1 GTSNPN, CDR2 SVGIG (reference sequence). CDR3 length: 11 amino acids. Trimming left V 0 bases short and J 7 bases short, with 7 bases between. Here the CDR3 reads CAWSVLLEQYF. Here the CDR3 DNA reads TGTGCCTGGAGTGTACTTCTGGAGCAGTACTTC.

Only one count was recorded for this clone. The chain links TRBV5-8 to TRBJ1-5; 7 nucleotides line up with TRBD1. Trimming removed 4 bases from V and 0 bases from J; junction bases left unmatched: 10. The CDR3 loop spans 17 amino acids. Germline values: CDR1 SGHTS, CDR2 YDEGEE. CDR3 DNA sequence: TGTGCCAGCAGCGCCGGACAGGATTCCCGTAGCAATCAGCCCCAGCATTTT. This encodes CASSAGQDSRSNQPQHF.

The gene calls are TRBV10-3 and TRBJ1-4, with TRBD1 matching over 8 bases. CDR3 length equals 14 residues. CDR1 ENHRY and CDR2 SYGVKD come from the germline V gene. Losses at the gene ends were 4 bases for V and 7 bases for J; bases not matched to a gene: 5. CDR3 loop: CAISAGGATEKLFF. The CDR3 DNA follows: TGTGCCATCAGTGCAGGGGGCGCGACTGAAAAACTGTTTTTT.

CDR3 DNA: TGCGCCAGCAGCCCCCTGACTAGCGGGGGGTACAATGAGCAGTTCTTC. This gives the protein CASSPLTSGGYNEQFF. This chain uses TRBV5-1 with TRBJ2-1; TRBD2 matches 13 bases. V trimming: 4 bases; J trimming: 4 bases; junction bases outside the gene matches: 5. The CDR3 runs 16 residues. Looked up from germline, CDR1 is SGHRS and CDR2 is YFSETQ.

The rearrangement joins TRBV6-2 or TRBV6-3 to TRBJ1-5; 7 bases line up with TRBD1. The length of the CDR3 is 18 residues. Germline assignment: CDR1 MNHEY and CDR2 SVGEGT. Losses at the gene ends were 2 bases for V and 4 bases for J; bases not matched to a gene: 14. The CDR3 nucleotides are TGTGCCAGCAGTTACCCTCGGACAGGTGGGGGAAGAAATCAGCCCCAGCATTTT. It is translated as CASSYPRTGGGRNQPQHF.

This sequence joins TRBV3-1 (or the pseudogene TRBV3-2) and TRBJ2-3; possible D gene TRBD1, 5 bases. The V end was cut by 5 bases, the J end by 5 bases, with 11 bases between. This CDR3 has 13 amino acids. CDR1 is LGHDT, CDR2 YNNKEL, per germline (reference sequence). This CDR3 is CASSARARDTQYF. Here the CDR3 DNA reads TGTGCCAGCAGCGCCAGGGCTAGAGATACGCAGTATTTT.